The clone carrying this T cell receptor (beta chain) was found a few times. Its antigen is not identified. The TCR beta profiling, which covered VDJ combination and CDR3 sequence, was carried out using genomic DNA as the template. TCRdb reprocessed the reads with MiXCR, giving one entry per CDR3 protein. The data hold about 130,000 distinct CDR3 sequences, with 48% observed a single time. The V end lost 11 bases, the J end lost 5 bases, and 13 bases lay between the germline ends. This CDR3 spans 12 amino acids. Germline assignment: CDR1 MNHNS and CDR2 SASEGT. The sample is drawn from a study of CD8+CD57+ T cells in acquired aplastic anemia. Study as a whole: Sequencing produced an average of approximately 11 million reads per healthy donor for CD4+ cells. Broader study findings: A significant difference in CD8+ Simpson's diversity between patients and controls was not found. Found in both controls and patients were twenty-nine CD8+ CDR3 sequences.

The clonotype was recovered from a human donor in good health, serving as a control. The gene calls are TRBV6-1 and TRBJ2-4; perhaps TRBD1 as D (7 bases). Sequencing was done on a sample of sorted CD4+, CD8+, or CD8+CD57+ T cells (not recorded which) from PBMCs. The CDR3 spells CACSRGENIQYF. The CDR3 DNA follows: TGTGCCTGTAGCAGGGGGGAAAACATTCAGTACTTC.